Sequencing of this T cell receptor beta chain was carried out in a study of blood T cells in healthy people across ages. Germline CDR1 reads LNHNV; CDR2 reads YYDKDF (reference sequence). The CDR3 covers 16 residues. A word on this clonotype: Mismatch with germline at one junction end may stem from a read error.

Then a second PCR, running about 7 to 11 cycles, was carried out with a sample-barcoded 5' primer and a J-beta primer mix. TCRdb independently ran MiXCR on the 5' RACE reads; one entry per CDR3 protein. The table shows around 1,000,000 distinct CDR3 sequences, with around 27% occurring only once. This same sample was also part of a study on T cells of mothers and their children.

The sequence was collected from a girl aged 2 to 10 in good health. The sample comprised blood. The rearrangement links TRBV15 to TRBJ2-5; 11 bases agree with TRBD2. The CDR3 loop is CATSRVAGGPGETQCF. The CDR3 DNA reads as TGTGCCACCAGCAGAGTAGCGGGAGGGCCCGGGGAGACCCAGTGCTTC.